Below are 3 T cell receptor beta chains sequenced from a single sample in a study of Tregs in tolerant kidney transplant recipients. TCRdb's copy holds only in-frame clones and misses some; the assay was immunoSEQ multiplex PCR. The repertoire holds 60,000 or so clones, with 70% to 90% as singletons. Sequencing used Tregs from blood, obtained before the transplant. These receptors came from a human donor who received a combined kidney and bone marrow transplant.

This clone was seen just once. CDR3 sequence (DNA): TGTGCCCGGAAGGGACAGGGACAAGGGTCACCCCTCCACTTT. The encoded protein is CARKGQGQGSPLHF. The chain is built from TRBV30 and TRBJ1-6, with TRBD1 matching 9 bases. Germline assignment: CDR1 GTSNPN and CDR2 SVGIG (reference sequence). The CDR3 has 14 amino acids. V was clipped by 8 bases and J by 10 bases; unmatched bases: 12.

This clone came up once. V and J are TRBV6-6 and TRBJ2-7, with 8 bases that match TRBD2. The CDR3 sequence is 15 residues long. V was pared by 5 bases and J by 3 bases, with 9 bases of the junction left unmatched. Germline-derived CDR1 and CDR2 are MNHNY and SVGAGI (reference sequence). In DNA, the CDR3 is TGTGCCAGCAGTAGCGGGAGTTTCGGGGTCTACGAGCAGTACTTC. It codes for CASSSGSFGVYEQYF.

CDR3 nucleotides: TGTGCCAGCAGTTCCGCACCCTACGAGCAGTACTTC. Protein product: CASSSAPYEQYF. The chain employs TRBV27 and TRBJ2-7, with no clear D. Germline values: CDR1 MNHEY, CDR2 SMNVEV (reference sequence). Between the trimmed V and J ends, which lost 4 bases and 2 bases, there was a span of 6 bases. The CDR3 loop spans 12 amino acids.